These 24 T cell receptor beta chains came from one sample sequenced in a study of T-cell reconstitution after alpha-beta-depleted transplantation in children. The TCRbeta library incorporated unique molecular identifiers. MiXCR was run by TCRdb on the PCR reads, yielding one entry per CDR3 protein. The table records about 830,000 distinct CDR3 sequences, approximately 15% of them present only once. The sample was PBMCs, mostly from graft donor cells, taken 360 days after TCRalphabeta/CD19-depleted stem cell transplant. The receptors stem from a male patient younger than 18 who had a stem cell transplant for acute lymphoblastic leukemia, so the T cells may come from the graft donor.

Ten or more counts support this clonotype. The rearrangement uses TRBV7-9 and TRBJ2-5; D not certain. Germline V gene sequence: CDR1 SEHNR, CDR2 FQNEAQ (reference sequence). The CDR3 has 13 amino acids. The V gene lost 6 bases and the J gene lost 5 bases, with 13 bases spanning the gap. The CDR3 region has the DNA TGTGCCAGCAGGTTAACAGTGGGGGAGACCCAGTACTTC. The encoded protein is CASRLTVGETQYF.

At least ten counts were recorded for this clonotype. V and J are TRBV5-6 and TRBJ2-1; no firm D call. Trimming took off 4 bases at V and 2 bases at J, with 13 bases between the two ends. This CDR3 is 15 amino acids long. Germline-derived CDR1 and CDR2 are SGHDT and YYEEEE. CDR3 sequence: CASSPWGRTYNEQFF. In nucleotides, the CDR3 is TGTGCCAGCAGCCCGTGGGGAAGGACCTACAATGAGCAGTTCTTC.

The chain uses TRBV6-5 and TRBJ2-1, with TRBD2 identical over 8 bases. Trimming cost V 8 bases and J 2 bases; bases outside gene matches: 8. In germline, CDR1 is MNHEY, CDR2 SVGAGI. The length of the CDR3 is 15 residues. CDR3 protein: CASRYGTRTYNEQFF. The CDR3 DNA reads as TGTGCCAGCCGATACGGGACTAGAACCTACAATGAGCAGTTCTTC.

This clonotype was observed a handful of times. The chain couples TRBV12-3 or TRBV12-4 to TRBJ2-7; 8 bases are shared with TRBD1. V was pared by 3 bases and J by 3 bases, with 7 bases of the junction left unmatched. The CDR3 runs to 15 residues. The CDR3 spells CASSLAMTGDYEQYF. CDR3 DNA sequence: TGTGCCAGCAGTTTGGCCATGACAGGGGACTACGAGCAGTACTTC.

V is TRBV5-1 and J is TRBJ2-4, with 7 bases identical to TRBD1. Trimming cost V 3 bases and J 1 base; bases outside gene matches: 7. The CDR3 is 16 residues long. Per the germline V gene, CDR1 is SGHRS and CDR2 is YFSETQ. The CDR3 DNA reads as TGCGCCAGCAGCTCCATACAGGGGTTTGCCAAAAACATTCAGTACTTC. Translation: CASSSIQGFAKNIQYF.

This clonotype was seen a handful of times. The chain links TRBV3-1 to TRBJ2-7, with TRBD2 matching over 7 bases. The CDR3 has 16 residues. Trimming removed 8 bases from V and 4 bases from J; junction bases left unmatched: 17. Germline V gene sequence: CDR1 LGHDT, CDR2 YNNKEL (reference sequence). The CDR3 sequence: CASRTLNLRERYEQYF. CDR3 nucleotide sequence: TGTGCCAGCCGTACCCTTAATTTGCGGGAGCGATACGAGCAGTACTTC.

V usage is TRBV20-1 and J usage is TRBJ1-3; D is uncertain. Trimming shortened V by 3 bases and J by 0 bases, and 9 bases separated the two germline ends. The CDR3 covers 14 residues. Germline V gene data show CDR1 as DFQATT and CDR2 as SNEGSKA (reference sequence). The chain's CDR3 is CSASRQRSGNTIYF. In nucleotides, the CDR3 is TGCAGTGCTAGTAGGCAACGCTCTGGAAACACCATATATTTT.

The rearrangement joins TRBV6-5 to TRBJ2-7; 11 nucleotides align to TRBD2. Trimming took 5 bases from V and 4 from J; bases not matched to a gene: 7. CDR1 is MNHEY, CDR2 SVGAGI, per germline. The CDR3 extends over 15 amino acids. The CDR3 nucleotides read TGTGCCAGCAGTCCCACTAGCGGGAGCCCATACGAGCAGTACTTC. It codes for CASSPTSGSPYEQYF.

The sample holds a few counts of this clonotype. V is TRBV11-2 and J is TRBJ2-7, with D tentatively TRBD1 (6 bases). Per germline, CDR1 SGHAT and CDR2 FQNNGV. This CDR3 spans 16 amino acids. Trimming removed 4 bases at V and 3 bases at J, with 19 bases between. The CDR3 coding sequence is TGTGCCAGCAGCTCTGTTTACCGGGACAACTTCTACGAGCAGTACTTC. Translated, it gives CASSSVYRDNFYEQYF.

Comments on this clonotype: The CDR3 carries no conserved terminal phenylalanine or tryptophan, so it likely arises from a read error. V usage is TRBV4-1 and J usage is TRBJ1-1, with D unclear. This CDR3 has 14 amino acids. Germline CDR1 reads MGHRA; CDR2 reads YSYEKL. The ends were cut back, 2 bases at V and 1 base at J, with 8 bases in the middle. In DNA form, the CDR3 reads TGCGCCAGCAGCCAACCGATTAGGAACACTGAAGCTTTCTTA. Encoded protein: CASSQPIRNTEAFL.

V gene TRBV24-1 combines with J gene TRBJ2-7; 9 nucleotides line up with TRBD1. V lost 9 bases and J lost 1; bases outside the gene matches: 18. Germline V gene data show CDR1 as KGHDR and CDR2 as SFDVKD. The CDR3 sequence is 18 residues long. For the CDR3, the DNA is TGTGCCACCTTTTCCGGGACAGGGATCCCGGGACTATCCTACGAGCAGTACTTC. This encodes CATFSGTGIPGLSYEQYF.

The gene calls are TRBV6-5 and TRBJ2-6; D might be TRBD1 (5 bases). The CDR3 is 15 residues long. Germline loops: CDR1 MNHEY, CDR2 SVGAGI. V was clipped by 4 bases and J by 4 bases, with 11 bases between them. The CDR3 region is CASSSAQGGANVLTF. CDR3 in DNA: TGTGCCAGCAGTTCCGCCCAGGGAGGGGCCAACGTCCTGACTTTC.

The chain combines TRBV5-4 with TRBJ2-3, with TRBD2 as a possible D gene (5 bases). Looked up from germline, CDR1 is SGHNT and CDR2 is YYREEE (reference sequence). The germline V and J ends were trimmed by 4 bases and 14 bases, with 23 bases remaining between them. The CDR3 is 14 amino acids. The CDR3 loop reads CASSNEVAKLRRYF. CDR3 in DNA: TGTGCCAGCAGCAACGAGGTAGCGAAACTTAGGAGGTATTTT.

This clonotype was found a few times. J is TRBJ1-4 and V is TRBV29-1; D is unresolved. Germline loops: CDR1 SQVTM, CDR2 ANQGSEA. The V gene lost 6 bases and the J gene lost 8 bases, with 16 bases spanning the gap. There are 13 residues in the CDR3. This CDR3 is CSVEGGFGEKLFF. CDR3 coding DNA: TGCAGCGTCGAGGGAGGGTTCGGGGAAAAACTGTTTTTT.

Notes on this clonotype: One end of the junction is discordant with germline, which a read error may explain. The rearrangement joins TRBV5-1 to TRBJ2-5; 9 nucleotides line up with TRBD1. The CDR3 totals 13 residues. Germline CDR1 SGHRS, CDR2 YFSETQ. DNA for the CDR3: TGCACCAGCAGCTCGACAGGGGGAGAGACCCAGTACTTC. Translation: CTSSSTGGETQYF.

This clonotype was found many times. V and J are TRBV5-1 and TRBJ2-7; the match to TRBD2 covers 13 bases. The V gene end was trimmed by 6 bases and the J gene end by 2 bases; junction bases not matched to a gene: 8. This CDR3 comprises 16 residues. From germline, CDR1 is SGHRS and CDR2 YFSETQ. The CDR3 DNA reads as TGCGCCAGCACCGTTCGACTAGCGGGAGGAGCCTACGAGCAGTACTTC. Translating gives CASTVRLAGGAYEQYF.

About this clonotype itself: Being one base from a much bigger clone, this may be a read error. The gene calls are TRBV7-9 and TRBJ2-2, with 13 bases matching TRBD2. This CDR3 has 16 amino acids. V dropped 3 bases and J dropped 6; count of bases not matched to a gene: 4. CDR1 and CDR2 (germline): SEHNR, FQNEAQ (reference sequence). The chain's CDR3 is CASSFTSGRASGELFF. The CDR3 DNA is TGTGCCAGCAGCTTTACTAGCGGGAGGGCCTCCGGGGAGCTGTTTTTT.

The CDR3 loop is CASSYRGLAGDLLAKNIQYF. CDR3 coding DNA: TGTGCCAGCAGTTACCGGGGACTAGCGGGAGACTTACTAGCCAAAAACATTCAGTACTTC. V gene TRBV6-2 or TRBV6-3 combines with J gene TRBJ2-4, with 14 bases aligning to TRBD2. V trimming: 2 bases; J trimming: 0 bases; junction bases outside the gene matches: 9. CDR3 size: 20 residues. CDR1 MNHEY and CDR2 SVGEGT come from the germline V gene.

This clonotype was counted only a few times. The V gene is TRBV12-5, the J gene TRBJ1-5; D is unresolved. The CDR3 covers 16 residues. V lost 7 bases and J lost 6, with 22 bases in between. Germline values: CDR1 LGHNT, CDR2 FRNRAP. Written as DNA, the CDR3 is TGTGCTAGTGTTCTCGGCCCGCCTGAGCCGACTCAGCCCCAGCATTTT. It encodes CASVLGPPEPTQPQHF.

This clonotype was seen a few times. The CDR3 reads CSVEGPAEAFF. The DNA for the CDR3 is TGCAGCGTTGAAGGGCCCGCTGAAGCTTTCTTT. This rearrangement joins TRBV29-1 to TRBJ1-1; D gene ambiguous. Looked up from germline, CDR1 is SQVTM and CDR2 is ANQGSEA. The CDR3 is 11 residues long. V was clipped by 1 base and J by 6 bases, with 6 bases between them. Full variable domain (missing parts from reference TRBV29-1 and TRBJ1-1): SAVISQKPSRDICQRGTSLTIQCQVDSQVTMMFWYRQQPGQSLTLIATANQGSEATYESGFVIDKFPISRPNLTFSTLTVSNMSPEDSSIYLCSVEGPAEAFFGQGTRLTVV.

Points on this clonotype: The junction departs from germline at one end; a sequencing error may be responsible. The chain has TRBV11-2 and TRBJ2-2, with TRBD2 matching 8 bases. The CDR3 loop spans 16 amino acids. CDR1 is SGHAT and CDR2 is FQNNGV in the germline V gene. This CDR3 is CASSPREGRRGGELLF. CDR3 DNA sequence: TGTGCCAGCAGCCCACGGGAGGGCCGTAGAGGGGGGGAGCTGCTTTTT.

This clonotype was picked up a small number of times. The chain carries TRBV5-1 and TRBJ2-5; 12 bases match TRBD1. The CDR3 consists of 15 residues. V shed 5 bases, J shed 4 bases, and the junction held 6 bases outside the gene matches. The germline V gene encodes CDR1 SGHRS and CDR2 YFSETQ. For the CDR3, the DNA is TGCGCCAGCAGTTCCGGGACAGGGGGCACAGAGACCCAGTACTTC. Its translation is CASSSGTGGTETQYF.

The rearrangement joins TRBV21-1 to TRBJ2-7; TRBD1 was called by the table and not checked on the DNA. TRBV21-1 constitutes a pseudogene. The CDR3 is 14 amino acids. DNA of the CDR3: TGTGCCAGCAGCAAAGTGGCTAAGGGGGTGGAGCAGTACTTC. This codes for CASSKVAKGVEQYF.

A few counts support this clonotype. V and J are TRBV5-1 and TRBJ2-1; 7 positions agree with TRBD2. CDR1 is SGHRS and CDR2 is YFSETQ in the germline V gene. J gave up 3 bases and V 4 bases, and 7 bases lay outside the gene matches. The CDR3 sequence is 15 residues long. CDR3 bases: TGCGCCAGCAGCCCGCAGCGGGGACTCTACAATGAGCAGTTCTTC. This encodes CASSPQRGLYNEQFF.